This T cell receptor (beta chain) is from a study of T cell responses to AZD1222 COVID-19 vaccine. The CDR3 is 16 amino acids. V lost 1 base, J lost 7 bases, and 5 bases stayed unmatched. Germline loops: CDR1 GTSNPN, CDR2 SVGIG (reference sequence). Using immunoSEQ multiplex PCR, the repertoire was profiled, and TCRdb retains in-frame clones only, with some absent. The sample includes over 45,000 clones, more than 70% of them seen just once. The sequencing used peripheral blood, collected 28 days after the second AZD1222 dose. This receptor was taken from an adult who received the AZD1222 COVID-19 vaccine. This chain joins TRBV30 and TRBJ1-6; TRBD1 agrees at 12 bases. This CDR3 reads CAWSGDRGRLNSPLHF. CDR3 sequence (DNA): TGTGCCTGGAGTGGGGACAGGGGGCGATTAAATTCACCCCTCCACTTT.